This T cell receptor beta chain originates from a study of OX40 agonist ivuxolimab in advanced cancers. For the study at large: Past anti-PD-1, anti-PD-L1 or anti-CTLA-4 therapy was accepted, and 30% to 50% had received some. Study findings and constraints: Antigens targeted by the expanded peripheral T cells were not determined.

Patients were excluded for autoimmune disease history or systemic immunosuppression. Of note for this clone: The antigen remains unidentified.

The assay was immunoSEQ multiplex PCR, and TCRdb's table has in-frame clones only and misses some. The sample holds 43,000 or so clones, about 88% seen once. The CDR3 is 15 amino acids. Trimming took 0 bases from V and 1 from J, leaving 10 bases between them. Germline loops: CDR1 SGHAT, CDR2 FQNNGV. This TCR derives from an adult with an advanced solid tumor such as melanoma, head and neck, liver or kidney cancer. The chain is built from TRBV11-2 and TRBJ2-7, with D hard to call. Material: CD4+ or CD8+ T cells sorted from blood, obtained in a trial of the OX40 agonist ivuxolimab. The chain's CDR3 is CASSLDRAGSYEQYF. As DNA, the CDR3 is TGTGCCAGCAGCTTAGATCGGGCCGGTTCCTACGAGCAGTACTTC.